This T cell receptor beta chain comes out of a study of T cell responses to AZD1222 COVID-19 vaccine. Findings and limits, study-wide: There were vaccine-associated CD4 TCRs across spike, dominant at 160-218 and 743-854. Females outnumbered males among donors, who were mostly white British; clonal diversity was possibly underestimated. Baseline seropositivity characterized only six AZD1222 recipients. As reported, nearly half of all spike-specific TCRs target variant regions that are unmutated.

The table came from immunoSEQ multiplex PCR; TCRdb's copy has only in-frame clones and leaves some out. The table has approximately 100,000 clones, around 90% seen once. On this clone: Its specificity is unknown.

Germline CDR1 MDHEN, CDR2 SYDVKM. With V trimmed by 6 bases and J by 8 bases, 7 bases remained unmatched. The CDR3 covers 13 residues. The starting material was peripheral blood, obtained on day 0 of AZD1222 vaccination. The chain links TRBV28 to TRBJ1-2; 9 bases are shared with TRBD1. The clonotype comes from an adult in good health. The CDR3 loop is CASRRNRGQGYTF. The CDR3 coding sequence is TGTGCCAGCAGGCGCAACAGGGGGCAAGGCTACACCTTC.